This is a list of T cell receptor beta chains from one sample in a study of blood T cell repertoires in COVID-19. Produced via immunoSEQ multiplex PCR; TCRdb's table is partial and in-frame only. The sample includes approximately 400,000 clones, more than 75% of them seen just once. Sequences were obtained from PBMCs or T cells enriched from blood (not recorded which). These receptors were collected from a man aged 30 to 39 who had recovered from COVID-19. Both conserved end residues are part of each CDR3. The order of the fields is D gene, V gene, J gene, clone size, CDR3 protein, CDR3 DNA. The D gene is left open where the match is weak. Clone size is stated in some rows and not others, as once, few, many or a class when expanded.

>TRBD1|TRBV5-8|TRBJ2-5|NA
CASSLGGTEQETQYF
TGTGCCAGCAGCTTGGGGGGGACAGAACAAGAGACCCAGTACTTC
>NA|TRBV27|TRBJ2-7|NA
CASSLGAGSSYEQYF
TGTGCCAGCAGTTTAGGCGCGGGGAGCTCCTACGAGCAGTACTTC
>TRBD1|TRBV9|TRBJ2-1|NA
CASSGQGNYNEQFF
TGTGCCAGCAGCGGACAGGGGAACTACAATGAGCAGTTCTTC
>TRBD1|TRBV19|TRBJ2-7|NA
CASSSRQGVLGHEQYF
TGTGCCAGTAGTTCGCGACAGGGGGTTTTGGGCCACGAGCAGTACTTC
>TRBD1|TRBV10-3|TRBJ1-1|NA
CAISELGGGARNTEAFF
TGTGCCATCAGTGAGTTAGGGGGCGGGGCTCGGAACACTGAAGCTTTCTTT
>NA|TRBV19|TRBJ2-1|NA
CASSIRLNNEQFF
TGTGCCAGTAGTATACGACTTAACAATGAGCAGTTCTTC
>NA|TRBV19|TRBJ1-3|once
CASSISDSGNTIYF
TGTGCCAGTAGTATATCAGACTCTGGAAACACCATATATTTT
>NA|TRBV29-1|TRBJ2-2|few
CSVVGGTGELFF
TGCAGCGTTGTTGGGGGGACCGGGGAGCTGTTTTTT
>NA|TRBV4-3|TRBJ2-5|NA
CASSRGSTALGETQYF
TGCGCCAGCAGCCGGGGATCGACAGCTCTGGGAGAGACCCAGTACTTC
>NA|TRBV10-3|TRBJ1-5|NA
CAISESLQEAQPQHF
TGTGCCATCAGTGAGTCGCTCCAAGAGGCCCAGCCCCAGCATTTT
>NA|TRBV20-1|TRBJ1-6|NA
CSASPNNSPLHF
TGCAGTGCTAGTCCCAATAATTCACCCCTCCACTTT
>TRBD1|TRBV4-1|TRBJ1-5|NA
CASSETGGVNQPQHF
TGCGCCAGCAGCGAGACAGGGGGCGTCAATCAGCCCCAGCATTTT
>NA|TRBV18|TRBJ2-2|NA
CASSPTGSNTGELFF
TGTGCCAGCTCCCCCACGGGTTCAAACACCGGGGAGCTGTTTTTT
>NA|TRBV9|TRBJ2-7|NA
CASSGWSGDYEQYF
TGTGCCAGCAGTGGGTGGAGCGGTGATTACGAGCAGTACTTC
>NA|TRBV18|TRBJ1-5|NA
CASSSSPVNQPQHF
TGTGCCAGCTCATCGTCTCCAGTAAATCAGCCCCAGCATTTT
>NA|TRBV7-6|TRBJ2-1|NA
CASSQLPGVDEQFF
TGTGCCAGCAGCCAGCTCCCGGGTGTCGATGAGCAGTTCTTC
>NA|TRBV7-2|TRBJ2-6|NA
CASSPSGAGANVLTF
TGTGCCAGCAGCCCCTCGGGGGCTGGGGCCAACGTCCTGACTTTC
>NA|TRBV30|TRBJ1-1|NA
CAWSVRGHRNTEAFF
TGTGCCTGGAGTGTACGCGGACACAGGAACACTGAAGCTTTCTTT
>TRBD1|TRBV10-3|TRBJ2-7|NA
CAISLDRVGYEQYF
TGTGCCATCAGTTTGGACAGGGTGGGCTACGAGCAGTACTTC
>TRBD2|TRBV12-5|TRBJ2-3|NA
CASVQAGGTDTQYF
TGTGCTAGTGTACAAGCGGGGGGCACAGATACGCAGTATTTT
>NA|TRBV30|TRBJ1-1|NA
CAWSRQGSEAFF
TGTGCCTGGAGTCGCCAGGGTTCTGAAGCTTTCTTT
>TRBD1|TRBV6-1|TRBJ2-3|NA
CASSDTGGPADTQYF
TGTGCCAGCAGTGACACAGGGGGCCCCGCAGATACGCAGTATTTT
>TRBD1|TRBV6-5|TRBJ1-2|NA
CASSRGQGVYGYTF
TGTGCCAGCAGCAGGGGACAGGGTGTCTATGGCTACACCTTC
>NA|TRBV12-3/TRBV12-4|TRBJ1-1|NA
CASSLGQNTEAFF
TGTGCCAGCAGTTTGGGACAAAACACTGAAGCTTTCTTT
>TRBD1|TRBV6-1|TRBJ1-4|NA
CASSEGTGWEKLFF
TGTGCCAGCAGTGAAGGGACAGGGTGGGAAAAACTGTTTTTT
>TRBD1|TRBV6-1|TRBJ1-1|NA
CASSAIKPLTGAEAFF
TGTGCCAGCAGTGCTATAAAACCACTAACAGGGGCTGAAGCTTTCTTT
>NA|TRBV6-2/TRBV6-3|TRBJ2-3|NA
CASSLQYTDTQYF
TGTGCCAGCAGTTTACAGTACACAGATACGCAGTATTTT
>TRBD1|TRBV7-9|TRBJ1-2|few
CASSFIDRAGNGYTF
TGTGCCAGCAGCTTCATCGACAGGGCCGGGAATGGCTACACCTTC
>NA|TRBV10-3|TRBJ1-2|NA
CAISERGGAYGYTF
TGTGCCATCAGTGAACGGGGAGGGGCCTATGGCTACACCTTC
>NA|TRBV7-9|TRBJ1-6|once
CASSQPEAHSPLHF
TGTGCCAGCAGCCAACCGGAGGCCCATTCACCCCTCCACTTT
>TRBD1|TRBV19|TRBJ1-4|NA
CASSITGQYNEKLFF
TGTGCCAGTAGTATTACGGGACAGTATAATGAAAAACTGTTTTTT
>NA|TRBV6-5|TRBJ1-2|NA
CASTWSYGYTF
TGTGCCAGCACTTGGAGCTATGGCTACACCTTC
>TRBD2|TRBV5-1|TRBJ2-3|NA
CASSLEFTAGDSTDTQYF
TGCGCCAGCAGCTTGGAGTTCACAGCGGGAGATAGCACAGATACGCAGTATTTT
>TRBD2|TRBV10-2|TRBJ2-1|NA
CASSDQASGGLYNEQFF
TGCGCCAGCAGTGATCAGGCTAGCGGGGGGCTTTACAATGAGCAGTTCTTC
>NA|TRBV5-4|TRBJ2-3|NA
CASSLRTGPDTQYF
TGTGCCAGCAGCCTCCGGACTGGTCCGGATACGCAGTATTTT
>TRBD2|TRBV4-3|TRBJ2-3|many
CASSQSVSTSGGITDTQYF
TGCGCCAGCAGCCAAAGCGTAAGCACTAGCGGGGGAATCACAGATACGCAGTATTTT
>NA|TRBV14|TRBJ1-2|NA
CASSQEAAGEIYGYTF
TGTGCCAGCAGCCAAGAAGCAGCCGGAGAGATCTATGGCTACACCTTC
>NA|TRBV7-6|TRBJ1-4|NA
CASSLVAGPPGEKLFF
TGTGCCAGCAGCTTAGTTGCGGGCCCGCCTGGTGAAAAACTGTTTTTT
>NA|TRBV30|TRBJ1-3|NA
CAWSVTGNTIYF
TGTGCCTGGAGTGTTACTGGAAACACCATATATTTT
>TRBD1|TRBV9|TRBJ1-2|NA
CASSVGQGSYGYTF
TGTGCCAGCAGCGTGGGACAGGGTTCATATGGCTACACCTTC
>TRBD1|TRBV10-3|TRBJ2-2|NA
CAISDPRTGGPGELFF
TGTGCCATCAGTGATCCCCGGACAGGGGGCCCCGGGGAGCTGTTTTTT
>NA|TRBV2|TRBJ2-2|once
CASSVGQGARELFF
TGTGCCAGCAGTGTAGGACAAGGGGCCCGGGAGCTGTTTTTT
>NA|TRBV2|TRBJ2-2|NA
CASSRDTYTGELFF
TGTGCCAGCAGTCGGGACACCTACACCGGGGAGCTGTTTTTT
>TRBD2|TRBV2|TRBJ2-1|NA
CASASGTLSYNEQFF
TGTGCCAGCGCTAGCGGGACCCTCTCCTACAATGAGCAGTTCTTC
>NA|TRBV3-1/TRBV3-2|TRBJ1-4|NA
CASSQEGAYEKLFF
TGTGCCAGCAGCCAAGAGGGGGCGTATGAAAAACTGTTTTTT